This TCR beta chain derives from a study of response to subunit inactivated influenza vaccine. Findings and caveats of the study: Authors suggested seasonal influenza vaccinations each recruit few new T cells.

One entry per CDR3 protein, called by TCRdb with MiXCR from the RT-PCR reads. The sample has under 500,000 distinct CDR3 sequences; 11% are singletons. The V and J ends lost 2 bases and 4 bases respectively, with 12 bases between them. The length of the CDR3 is 15 residues. Germline CDR1 SGHTA, CDR2 FQGTGA. In regard to this clonotype: No antigen is known for it.

The receptor was derived from a man over 45 who received an inactivated influenza vaccine. The gene calls are TRBV7-3 and TRBJ2-1; tentatively, D is TRBD2 (5 bases). Here the sequenced sample was PBMCs from blood, taken 45 days after vaccination. Here the CDR3 DNA reads TGTGCCAGCAGCTTATGGGATAGCGAGTACAATGAGCAGTTCTTC. Translated: CASSLWDSEYNEQFF.